The clone carrying this T cell receptor beta chain was detected ten times or more. This entry belongs to a study of Graves' ophthalmopathy and Graves' hyperthyroidism. Trimming took off 5 bases at V and 3 bases at J, with 14 bases between the two ends. This CDR3 has 15 residues. By definition, stable hyperthyroidism involved no ophthalmopathy within 18 months of follow-up. Hyperthyroidism patients, aged 18 to 65, were newly diagnosed, under 2 months' duration. Among the exclusions were patients with other autoimmune diseases, uncontrolled infections, pregnancy or lactation. Fresh peripheral blood, about 9.3 ml, was the PBMC source. RNA transcripts were the source from which TCR beta CDR3 regions were amplified. First-round RT-PCR used HTBI primers; second-round multiplex PCR followed. TCRdb reanalysed the multiplex PCR reads using MiXCR and keeps one entry per CDR3 protein. The data contain more than 300,000 distinct CDR3 sequences, 15% to 20% of them singletons.

This chain links TRBV12-3 or TRBV12-4 with TRBJ1-5; D might be TRBD1 (6 bases). This sequence was found in an adult woman with stable Graves' hyperthyroidism. Sample: peripheral blood. The CDR3 is CASSTQGFYNQPQHF. CDR3 nucleotide sequence: TGTGCCAGCAGTACACAGGGATTTTACAATCAGCCCCAGCATTTT.